Listed below are T cell receptor beta chains from one sample, sequenced in a study of regulatory T cells in long-lasting Graves disease. Each CDR3 protein is one row after TCRdb ran MiXCR on the reads. The data hold 1,000 to 1,500 distinct CDR3 sequences, with approximately 58% observed a single time. This sample comprised peripheral blood mononuclear cells (PBMCs), obtained with antithyroid drug treatment, in newly diagnosed or persistent Graves disease (not recorded which). These TCRs come from a female donor with Graves disease. The CDR3 runs from the conserved cysteine through the conserved F or W. The D gene is left open where the match is weak. Size is omitted from some rows. Given values are once, few, many or a class for expanded clones.

d_call clone_size j_call v_call cdr3_nt cdr3_aa
NA few TRBJ1-1 TRBV23-1 TGCGCCAGCAGACTTCCACCCCAACCTAAGGAAGCTTTCTTT CASRLPPQPKEAFF
NA NA TRBJ1-1 TRBV9 TGTGCCAGCAGCGTAGACGGGGGGAACACTGAAGCTTTCTTT CASSVDGGNTEAFF
NA NA TRBJ2-3 TRBV2 TGTGCCAGCAGTCAGACGGAAAGCACAGATACGCAGTATTTT CASSQTESTDTQYF
NA NA TRBJ1-1 TRBV7-9 TGTGCCAGCAGCCCGGGGGCGCTGGGCACTGAAGCTTTCTTT CASSPGALGTEAFF
NA NA TRBJ2-1 TRBV19 TGTGCCAGTAGTGGGGGACCCCCGATCGAGCAGTTCTTC CASSGGPPIEQFF
TRBD2 NA TRBJ2-1 TRBV3-1 TGTGCCAGCAGCCAAGAAGCACTAGCGAACAATGAGCAGTTCTTC CASSQEALANNEQFF
TRBD2 few TRBJ2-5 TRBV29-1 TGCAGCGCGACGGGACTAGCGGGAGAAGTCCAGTACTTC CSATGLAGEVQYF
TRBD2 few TRBJ2-1 TRBV11-3 TGTGCCAGCAGCAAAGGGACTAGCGGGAGGAACGATGAGCAGTTCTTC CASSKGTSGRNDEQFF
NA NA TRBJ2-1 TRBV12-3/TRBV12-4 TGTGCCAGCAGTTTACAGGGATCCTACAATGAGCAGTTCTTC CASSLQGSYNEQFF
NA once TRBJ2-7 TRBV20-1 TGCAGTGCTAGCAATAGTCTATCCTACGAGCAGTACTTC CSASNSLSYEQYF
NA NA TRBJ2-3 TRBV11-2 TGTGCCAGCAGCTTATTCCCCACAGATACGCAGTATTTT CASSLFPTDTQYF
TRBD2 NA TRBJ2-1 TRBV11-2 TGTGCCAGCAGCACGACTCTACTAGCGGGAGACTACAATGAGCAGTTCTTC CASSTTLLAGDYNEQFF
NA NA TRBJ2-7 TRBV4-2 TGTGCCAGCAGCCCAATTGTGGGGGGATCCTCCTACGAGCAGTACTTC CASSPIVGGSSYEQYF
NA NA TRBJ1-6 TRBV6-1 TGTGCCAGCAGTGATAGCGGCCTCTACCGCTATAATTCACCCCTCCACTTT CASSDSGLYRYNSPLHF
TRBD1 NA TRBJ1-4 TRBV28 TGTGCCAGCAGCACGACAGGGATAAATGGTAATGAAAAACTGTTTTTT CASSTTGINGNEKLFF
NA few TRBJ1-2 TRBV4-1 TGCGCCAGCAGCCAAGAAGGTCCTGAACCCTATGGCTACACCTTC CASSQEGPEPYGYTF
NA NA TRBJ2-3 TRBV11-2 TGTGCCAGCAGCTCCCCCCGAGTCTCCACAGATACGCAGTATTTT CASSSPRVSTDTQYF
TRBD2 NA TRBJ2-2 TRBV11-2 TGTGCCAGCAGCTTAGGCGGGACTAGCGGGAGCAACACCGGGGAGCTGTTTTTT CASSLGGTSGSNTGELFF
TRBD1 few TRBJ2-1 TRBV25-1 TGTGCCAGCAGCCAGGGGGCTATTCTGCAGCAGTTCTTC CASSQGAILQQFF
NA NA TRBJ1-5 TRBV20-1 TGCAGTGCTAGAGATGGGAGGGGAGGGGCCAATCAGCCCCAGCATTTT CSARDGRGGANQPQHF
NA once TRBJ2-1 TRBV5-4 TGTGCCAGCAGCTTTTCTCAGTATGAGCAGTTCTTC CASSFSQYEQFF
NA once TRBJ2-5 TRBV6-1 TGTGCCAGCAGTGAACCGGGTCTAGGAGAGACCCAGTACTTC CASSEPGLGETQYF